Detailed here is one TCR beta chain. Its target is unknown. Profiling relied on immunoSEQ multiplex PCR, and the TCRdb table lists in-frame clones only, not all of them. This table holds more than 35,000 clones, around 89% found once. This sample was included in a study of regulatory and conventional T cells in RAG deficiency. Study-level points and caveats: Patient subsets had shorter CDR3s; Omenn Treg-Tconv overlap exceeded 80%. These Omenn syndrome Treg sorts may hold peripherally activated cells instead. Control T-cell subsets had markedly higher Shannon entropy and lower Simpson indices than RAG-deficient patients.

The sorted conventional CD4+ T cells were CD25-low and CD127-high, with genomic DNA sequenced. In germline, CDR1 is LNHNV, CDR2 YYDKDF (reference sequence). The CDR3 is 13 residues long. Trimming took 8 bases from V and 4 from J, leaving 12 bases between them. This same sample was also part of a study on regulatory T cells. This second study notes: The primer mix had 52 TRBV and 13 TRBJ primers.

Source material: CD4+ effector T cells sorted from blood. The TCR originated in a human donor in good health. This chain uses TRBV15 with TRBJ1-5; perhaps TRBD1 as D (5 bases). Written as DNA, the CDR3 is TGTGCCACCGACCAGGGTGGGAATCAGCCCCAGCATTTT. Residues: CATDQGGNQPQHF.